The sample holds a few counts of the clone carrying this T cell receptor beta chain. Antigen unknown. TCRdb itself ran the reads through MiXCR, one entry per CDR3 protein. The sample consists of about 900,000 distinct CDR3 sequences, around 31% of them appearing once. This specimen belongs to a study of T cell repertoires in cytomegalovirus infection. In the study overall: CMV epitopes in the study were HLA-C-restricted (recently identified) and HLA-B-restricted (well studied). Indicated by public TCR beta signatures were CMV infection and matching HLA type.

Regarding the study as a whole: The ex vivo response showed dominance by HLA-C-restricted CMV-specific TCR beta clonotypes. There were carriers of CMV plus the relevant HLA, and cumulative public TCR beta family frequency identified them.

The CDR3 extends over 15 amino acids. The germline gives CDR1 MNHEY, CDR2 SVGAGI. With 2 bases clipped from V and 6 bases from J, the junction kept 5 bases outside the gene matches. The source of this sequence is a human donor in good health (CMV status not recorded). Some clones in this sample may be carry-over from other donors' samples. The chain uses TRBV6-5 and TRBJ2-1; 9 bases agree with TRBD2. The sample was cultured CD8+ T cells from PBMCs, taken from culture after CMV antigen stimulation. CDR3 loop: CASSYMRGGGNEQFF. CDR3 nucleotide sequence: TGTGCCAGCAGTTACATGCGGGGGGGCGGCAATGAGCAGTTCTTC.